Below, one TCR beta chain is given with its context. Its antigen is not identified. PCR amplification relied on 60 Vbeta primers (plus 13 Jbeta primers). The data were produced by immunoSEQ multiplex PCR, yet TCRdb's version contains in-frame clones alone and is incomplete. Seen here are some 130,000 clones, 76% observed once, and the top ten hold about 2.9%. The data were taken from a study of cytomegalovirus exposure and HLA in healthy donors. Regarding the study as a whole: A later analysis showed TCR association rates differing by HLA locus, peaking at DRB1 and lowest at HLA-C. A highly shared variant cluster was judged a likely technical artifact. Many donors shared some public TCRs, even though most TCR sequences were rare.

The sample taken for sequencing was PBMCs. This sequence originates from a man aged 40-55 years in good health and CMV-seronegative.

The CDR3 DNA is TGCGCCAGCAGCGGGGGGACAGGGGGGGGTGAAGCTTTCTTT. Its protein product is CASSGGTGGGEAFF. This chain links TRBV5-1 with TRBJ1-1; 11 positions agree with TRBD1. The CDR3 is made up of 14 amino acids. The J segment lost 7 bases and the V segment lost 4 bases, leaving 6 bases of the junction unmatched. Germline V CDR1 and CDR2: SGHRS, YFSETQ.